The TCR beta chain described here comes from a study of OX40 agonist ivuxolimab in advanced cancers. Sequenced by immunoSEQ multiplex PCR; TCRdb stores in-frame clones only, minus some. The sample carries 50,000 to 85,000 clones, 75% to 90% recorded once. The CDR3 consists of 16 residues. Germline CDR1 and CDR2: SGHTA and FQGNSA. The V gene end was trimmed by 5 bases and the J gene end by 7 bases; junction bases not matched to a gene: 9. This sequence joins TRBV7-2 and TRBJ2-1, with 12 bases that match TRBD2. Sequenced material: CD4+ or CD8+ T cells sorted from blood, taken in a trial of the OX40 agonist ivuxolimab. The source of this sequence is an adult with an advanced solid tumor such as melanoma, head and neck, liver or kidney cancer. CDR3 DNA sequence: TGTGCCAGCAGCGCGGCCGGGACTAGCGGGTGGAATGAGCAGTTCTTC. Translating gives CASSAAGTSGWNEQFF.